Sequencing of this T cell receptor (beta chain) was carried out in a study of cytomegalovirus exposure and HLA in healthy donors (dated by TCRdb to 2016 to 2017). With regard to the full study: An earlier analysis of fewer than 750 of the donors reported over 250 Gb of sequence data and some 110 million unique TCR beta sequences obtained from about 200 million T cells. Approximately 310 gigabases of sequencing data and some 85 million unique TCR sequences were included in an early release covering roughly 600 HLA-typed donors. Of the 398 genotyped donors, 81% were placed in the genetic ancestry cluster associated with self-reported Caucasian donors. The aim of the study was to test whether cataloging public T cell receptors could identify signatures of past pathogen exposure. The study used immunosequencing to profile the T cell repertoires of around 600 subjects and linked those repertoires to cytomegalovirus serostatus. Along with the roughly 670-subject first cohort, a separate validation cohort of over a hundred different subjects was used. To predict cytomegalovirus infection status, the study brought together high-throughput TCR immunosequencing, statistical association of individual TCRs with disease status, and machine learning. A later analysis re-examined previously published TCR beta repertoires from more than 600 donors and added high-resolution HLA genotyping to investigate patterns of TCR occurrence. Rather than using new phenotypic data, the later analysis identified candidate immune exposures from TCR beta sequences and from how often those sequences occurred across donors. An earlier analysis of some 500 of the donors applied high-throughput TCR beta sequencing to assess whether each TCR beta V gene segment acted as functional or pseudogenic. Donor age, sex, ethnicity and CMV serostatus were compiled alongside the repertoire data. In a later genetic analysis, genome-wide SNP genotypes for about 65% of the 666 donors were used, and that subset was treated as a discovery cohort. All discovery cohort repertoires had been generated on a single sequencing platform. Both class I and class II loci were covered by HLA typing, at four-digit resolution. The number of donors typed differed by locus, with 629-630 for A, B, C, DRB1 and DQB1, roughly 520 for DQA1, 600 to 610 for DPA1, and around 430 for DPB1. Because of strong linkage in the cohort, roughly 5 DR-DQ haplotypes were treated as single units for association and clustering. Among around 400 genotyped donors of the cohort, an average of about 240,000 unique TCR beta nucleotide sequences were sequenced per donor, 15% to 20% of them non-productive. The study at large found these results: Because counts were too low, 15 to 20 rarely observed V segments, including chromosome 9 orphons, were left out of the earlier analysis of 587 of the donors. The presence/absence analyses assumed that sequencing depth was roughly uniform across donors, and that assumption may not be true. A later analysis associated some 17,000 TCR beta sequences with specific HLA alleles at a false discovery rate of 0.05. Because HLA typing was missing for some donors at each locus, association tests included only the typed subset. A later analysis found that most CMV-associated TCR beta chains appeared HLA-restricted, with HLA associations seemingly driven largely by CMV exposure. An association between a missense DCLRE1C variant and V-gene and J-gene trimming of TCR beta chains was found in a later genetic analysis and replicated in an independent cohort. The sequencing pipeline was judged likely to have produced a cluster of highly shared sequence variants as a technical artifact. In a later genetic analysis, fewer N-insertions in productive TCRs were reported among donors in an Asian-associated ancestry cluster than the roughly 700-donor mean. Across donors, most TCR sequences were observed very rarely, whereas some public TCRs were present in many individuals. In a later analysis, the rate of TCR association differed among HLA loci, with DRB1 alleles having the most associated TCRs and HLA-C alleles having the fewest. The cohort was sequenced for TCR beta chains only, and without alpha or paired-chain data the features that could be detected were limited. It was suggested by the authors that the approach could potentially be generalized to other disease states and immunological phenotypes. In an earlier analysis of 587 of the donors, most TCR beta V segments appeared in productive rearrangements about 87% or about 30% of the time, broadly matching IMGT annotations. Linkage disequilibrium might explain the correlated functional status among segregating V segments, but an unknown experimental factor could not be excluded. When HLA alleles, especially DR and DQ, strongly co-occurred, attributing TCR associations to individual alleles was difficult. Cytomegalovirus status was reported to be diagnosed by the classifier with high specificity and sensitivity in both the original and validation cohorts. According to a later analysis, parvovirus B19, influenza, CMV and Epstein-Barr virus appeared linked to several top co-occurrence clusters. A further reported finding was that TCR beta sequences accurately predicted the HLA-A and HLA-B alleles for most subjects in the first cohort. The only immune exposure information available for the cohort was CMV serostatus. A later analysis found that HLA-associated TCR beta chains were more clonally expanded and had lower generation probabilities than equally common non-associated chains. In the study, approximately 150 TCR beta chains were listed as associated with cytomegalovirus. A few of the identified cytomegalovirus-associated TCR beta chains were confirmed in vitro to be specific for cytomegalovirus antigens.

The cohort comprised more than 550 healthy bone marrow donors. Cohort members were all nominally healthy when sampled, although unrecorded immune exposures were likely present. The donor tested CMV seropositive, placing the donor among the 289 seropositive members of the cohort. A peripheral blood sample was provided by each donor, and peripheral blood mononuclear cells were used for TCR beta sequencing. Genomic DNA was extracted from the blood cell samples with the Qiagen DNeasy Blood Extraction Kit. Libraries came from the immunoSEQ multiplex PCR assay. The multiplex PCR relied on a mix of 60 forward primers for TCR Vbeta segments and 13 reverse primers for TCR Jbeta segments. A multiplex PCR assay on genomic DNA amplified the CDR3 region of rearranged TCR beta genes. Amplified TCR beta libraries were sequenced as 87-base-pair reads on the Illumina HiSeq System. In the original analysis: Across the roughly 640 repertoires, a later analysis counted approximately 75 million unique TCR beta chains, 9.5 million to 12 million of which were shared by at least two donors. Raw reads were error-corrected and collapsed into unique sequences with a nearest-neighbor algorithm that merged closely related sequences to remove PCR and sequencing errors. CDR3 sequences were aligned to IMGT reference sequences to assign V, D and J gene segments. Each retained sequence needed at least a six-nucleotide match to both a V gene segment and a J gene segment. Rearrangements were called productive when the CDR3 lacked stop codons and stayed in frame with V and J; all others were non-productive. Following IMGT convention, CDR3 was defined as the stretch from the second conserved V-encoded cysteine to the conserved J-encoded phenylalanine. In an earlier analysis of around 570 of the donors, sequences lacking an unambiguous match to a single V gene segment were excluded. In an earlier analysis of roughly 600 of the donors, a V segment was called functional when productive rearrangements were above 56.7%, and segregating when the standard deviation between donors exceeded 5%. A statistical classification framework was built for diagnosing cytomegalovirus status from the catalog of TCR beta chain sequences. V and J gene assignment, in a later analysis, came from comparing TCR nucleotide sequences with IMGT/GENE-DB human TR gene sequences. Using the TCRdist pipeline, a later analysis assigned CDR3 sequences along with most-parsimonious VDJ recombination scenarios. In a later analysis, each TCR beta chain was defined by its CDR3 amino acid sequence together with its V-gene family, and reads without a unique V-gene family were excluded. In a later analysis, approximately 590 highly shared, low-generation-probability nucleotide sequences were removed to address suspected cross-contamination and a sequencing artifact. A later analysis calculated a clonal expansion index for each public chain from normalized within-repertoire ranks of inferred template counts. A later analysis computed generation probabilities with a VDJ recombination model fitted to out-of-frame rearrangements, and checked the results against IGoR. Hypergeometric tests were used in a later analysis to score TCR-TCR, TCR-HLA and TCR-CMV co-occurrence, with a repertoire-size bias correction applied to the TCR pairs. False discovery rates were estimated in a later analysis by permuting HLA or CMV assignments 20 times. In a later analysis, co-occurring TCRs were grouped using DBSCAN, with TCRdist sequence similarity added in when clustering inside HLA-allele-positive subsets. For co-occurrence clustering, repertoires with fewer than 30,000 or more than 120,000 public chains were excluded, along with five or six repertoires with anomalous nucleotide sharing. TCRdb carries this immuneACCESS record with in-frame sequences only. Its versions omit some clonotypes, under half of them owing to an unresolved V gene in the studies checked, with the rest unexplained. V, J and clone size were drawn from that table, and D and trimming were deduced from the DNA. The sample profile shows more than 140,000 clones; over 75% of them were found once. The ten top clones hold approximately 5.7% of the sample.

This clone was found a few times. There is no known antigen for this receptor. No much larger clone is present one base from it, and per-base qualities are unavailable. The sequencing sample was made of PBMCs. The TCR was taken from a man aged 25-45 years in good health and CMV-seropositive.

For the CDR3, the sequence is CASSDPDRGPYGYTF. The nucleotide sequence is TGTGCCAGCAGTGACCCGGACAGGGGGCCCTATGGCTACACCTTC. This sequence uses TRBV25-1 and TRBJ1-2; 11 junctional bases match TRBD1. The CDR3 covers 15 residues, taking in both the cysteine and the phenylalanine. Of all the DNA, just the CDR3 is kept, 45 bases in frame from base 1. V is trimmed back by 3 bases and J by 4 bases, and the junction contains 4 bases that no gene match accounts for. CDR1 and CDR2, looked up from the germline V gene, are MGHDK and SYGVNS.